This TCR beta chain was captured in a study of blood T cell repertoires in COVID-19. V shed 4 bases, J shed 4 bases, and the junction held 7 bases outside the gene matches. Germline lookup yields CDR1 MNHEY and CDR2 SMNVEV (reference sequence). The CDR3 has 16 residues. Clones were sequenced by immunoSEQ multiplex PCR, and TCRdb holds only the in-frame ones, with some missing. The profile covers approximately 220,000 clones, with around four fifths appearing a single time and roughly 2.7% taken by the ten largest. This TCR derives from a woman aged 40-49 years with active or convalescent COVID-19. Sample: peripheral blood. J is TRBJ2-1 and V is TRBV27; 10 positions agree with TRBD2. CDR3 in amino acids: CASSSGTSARYNEQFF. DNA of the CDR3: TGTGCCAGCAGTTCTGGGACTAGCGCTAGGTACAATGAGCAGTTCTTC.